One sample yielded the 2 T cell receptor beta chains listed below, sequenced in a study of blood T cell repertoires in COVID-19. TCRdb keeps only in-frame clones here, not all; method: immunoSEQ multiplex PCR. This sample has approximately 350,000 clones, with around 87% found just once. Sequencing was carried out using peripheral blood. Receptor source: a woman aged 45 to 65 with COVID-19, enrolled during active disease.

The chain joins TRBV27 to TRBJ1-5; 8 nucleotides line up with TRBD1. There are 15 residues in the CDR3. Germline V gives CDR1 MNHEY, CDR2 SMNVEV (reference sequence). Losses at the gene ends were 4 bases for V and 1 base for J; bases not matched to a gene: 3. CDR3 region: CASSSTGDSNQPQHF. Written as DNA, the CDR3 is TGTGCCAGCAGTTCGACAGGGGACAGCAATCAGCCCCAGCATTTT.

The CDR3 loop is CASSPGGSVYNEQFF. The CDR3 DNA reads as TGTGCCAGTTCCCCGGGCGGGAGTGTTTACAATGAGCAGTTCTTC. The chain joins TRBV19 to TRBJ2-1, with 7 bases matching TRBD2. The germline CDR1 and CDR2 sequences are LNHDA and SQIVND (reference sequence). The V and J ends lost 8 bases and 4 bases, in that order; junction bases with no gene match: 11. CDR3 length: 15 amino acids.